The clone carrying this T cell receptor (beta chain) was seen a few times. The antigen remains unidentified. TCRdb passed the RT-PCR reads through MiXCR, listing each CDR3 protein once. The sample has roughly 700,000 distinct CDR3 sequences, approximately 13% seen once. These data are taken from a study of response to subunit inactivated influenza vaccine. The study, taken as a whole, reports: Authors suggested few new T cells are recruited by each seasonal influenza vaccination.

V gave up 4 bases and J gave up 15 bases, with 16 bases separating them. Germline CDR1 LGHDT, CDR2 YNNKEL (reference sequence). CDR3 length equals 12 residues. The source of this sequence is a man aged 50-59 years who received an inactivated influenza vaccine. The chain carries TRBV3-1 and TRBJ2-1; D ambiguous. The sequencing used PBMCs from blood, collected about 14 days before vaccination. The CDR3 here is CASSPGNSRLFF. The DNA of the CDR3 is TGTGCCAGCAGCCCTGGGAACAGTAGGCTGTTCTTC.